A single sample is the source of the 24 T cell receptor beta chains below, sequenced in a study of shared clonotypes between healthy human individuals. Only in-frame clones appear in the TCRdb table, and some are missing; sequencing was by immunoSEQ multiplex PCR. The repertoire has over 950,000 clones, approximately 75% of them found once; the top ten carry almost 0.9%. The source material was memory CD4+ T cells from PBMCs. As for subset: CD45RA-negative fraction. Receptors originate from a man aged 18 to 29 in good health. Some clones in this sample may be carry-over from other donors' samples.

This clone appeared once. The chain couples TRBV18 to TRBJ1-2, with TRBD1 identical over 9 bases. The CDR3 has 16 amino acids. Germline V lookup: CDR1 KGHSH, CDR2 LQKENI. V gave up 3 bases and J gave up 5 bases; unmatched junction bases: 10. CDR3 bases: TGTGCCAGCTCACCGGTTCGGACACAGGGGGCTTATGGCTACACCTTC. The encoded protein is CASSPVRTQGAYGYTF.

The chain employs TRBV5-5 and TRBJ2-3, with no clear D. The V gene's germline CDR1 is SGHKS and CDR2 YYEKEE (reference sequence). CDR3 length: 13 residues. The V end was cut by 4 bases, the J end by 4 bases, with 10 bases between. CDR3 sequence (DNA): TGTGCCAGCAGCAACCCGTGGGCAGATACGCAGTATTTT. It yields the protein CASSNPWADTQYF.

This clone was recorded at least ten times. The chain employs TRBV4-1 and TRBJ2-7, with no clear D. V gave up 0 bases and J gave up 2 bases, with 5 bases separating them. The CDR3 contains 13 residues. CDR1 and CDR2 from the germline V gene are MGHRA and YSYEKL. The CDR3 nucleotides are TGCGCCAGCAGCCAAGAGGCGACCTACGAGCAGTACTTC. Translation: CASSQEATYEQYF.

This CDR3 reads CASSLGPTQNIQYF. The CDR3 nucleotides read TGTGCCAGCAGCTTGGGGCCTACACAAAACATTCAGTACTTC. The chain combines TRBV5-6 with TRBJ2-4; unclear D gene. Germline V gene lookup returns CDR1 SGHDT and CDR2 YYEEEE. The CDR3 totals 14 residues. V was clipped by 0 bases and J by 5 bases, with 9 bases between them.

Remarks on this clone: Germline and junction disagree at one end, which may indicate a read error. The genes are TRBV20-1 and TRBJ1-2; TRBD1 is a possible D gene (5 bases). Germline-derived CDR1 and CDR2 are DFQATT and SNEGSKA (reference sequence). This CDR3 has 9 residues. CDR3 sequence: CSATTPGLF. The CDR3 DNA reads as TGCAGTGCTACAACTCCGGGACTCTTC.

J is TRBJ2-5 and V is TRBV7-9; D possibly matches TRBD1 or TRBD2 (6 bases each). V was pared by 0 bases and J by 2 bases, with 16 bases between. CDR3 length: 17 residues. CDR1 and CDR2 from the germline V gene are SEHNR and FQNEAQ (reference sequence). CDR3 DNA sequence: TGTGCCAGCAGCTTAGCGTCGGGCGGGACAAAACAAGAGACCCAGTACTTC. Protein sequence: CASSLASGGTKQETQYF. Full variable domain (outside the CDR3, taken from reference TRBV7-9 and TRBJ2-5): DTGVSQNPRHKITKRGQNVTFRCDPISEHNRLYWYRQTLGQGPEFLTYFQNEAQLEKSRLLSDRFSAERPKGSFSTLEIQRTEQGDSAMYLCASSLASGGTKQETQYFGPGTRLLVL.

The J gene is TRBJ2-2, the V gene TRBV12-5; the D call may be TRBD1 or TRBD2 (5 bases each). Germline CDR1 is LGHNT and CDR2 is FRNRAP. The CDR3 covers 13 residues. Trimming took off 7 bases at V and 6 bases at J, with 12 bases between the two ends. The CDR3 region has the DNA TGTGCTAGTGCCCCGGGACCCGCCGGGGAGCTGTTTTTT. It is translated as CASAPGPAGELFF.

V and J are TRBV28 and TRBJ1-2; 9 nucleotides match TRBD1. This CDR3 has 13 amino acids. Germline assignment: CDR1 MDHEN and CDR2 SYDVKM. V trimming: 6 bases; J trimming: 4 bases; junction bases outside the gene matches: 3. This CDR3 reads CASRRQGGYGYTF. The CDR3 DNA is TGTGCCAGCAGGAGACAGGGGGGCTATGGCTACACCTTC.

This clone was recorded a few times. The chain uses TRBV6-1 and TRBJ1-1; tentatively, D is TRBD1 (5 bases). CDR3 length: 14 amino acids. The V gene's germline CDR1 is MNHNS and CDR2 SASEGT. Trimming pared 5 bases from V and 4 bases from J, leaving 14 bases between. The CDR3 sequence: CASSWKGSATEAFF. Here the CDR3 DNA reads TGTGCCAGCAGTTGGAAGGGGTCCGCCACTGAAGCTTTCTTT.

CDR3 protein: CASSEDGGASEQFF. The CDR3 DNA reads TGTGCCAGCAGTGAAGACGGGGGGGCCAGTGAGCAGTTCTTC. The rearrangement joins TRBV2 to TRBJ2-1, with 8 positions matching TRBD2. Germline V gene lookup returns CDR1 SNHLY and CDR2 FYNNEI. The V gene end was trimmed by 1 base and the J gene end by 9 bases; junction bases not matched to a gene: 5. The CDR3 loop spans 14 amino acids. Together with reference TRBV2 and TRBJ2-1, the CDR3 gives the full variable domain: EPEVTQTPSHQVTQMGQEVILRCVPISNHLYFYWYRQILGQKVEFLVSFYNNEISEKSEIFDDQFSVERPDGSNFTLKIRSTKLEDSAMYFCASSEDGGASEQFFGPGTRLTVL.

Comments on this clone: In the same sample, other DNA sequences code for this CDR3. CDR3 DNA sequence: TGTGCCAGCAGTGAATCGGGCGGAAACTATGGCTACACCTTC. This sequence encodes CASSESGGNYGYTF. The V call is TRBV25-1, the J call TRBJ1-2; D unclear. Germline CDR1 reads MGHDK; CDR2 reads SYGVNS. This CDR3 comprises 14 residues. Trimming shortened V by 1 base and J by 2 bases, and 8 bases separated the two germline ends.

Points on this clone: Other DNA sequences in the sample encode the same CDR3. This chain uses TRBV7-9 with TRBJ1-4; D is possibly TRBD1 (6 bases). Germline lookup yields CDR1 SEHNR and CDR2 FQNEAQ (reference sequence). The CDR3 is 17 amino acids. V lost 0 bases to trimming and J lost 2 bases, with 13 bases between them. CDR3 in amino acids: CASSLASGGQTNEKLFF. DNA for the CDR3: TGTGCCAGCAGCTTAGCTTCGGGGGGGCAGACTAATGAAAAACTGTTTTTT.

This chain connects TRBV7-3 to TRBJ2-1; 7 bases map to TRBD2. Per germline, CDR1 SGHTA and CDR2 FQGTGA. With V trimmed by 5 bases and J by 1 base, 17 bases remained unmatched. The CDR3 loop spans 19 amino acids. CDR3 nucleotide sequence: TGTGCCAGCAGCCTACTACCTGTCGCGCGGGAGTTATCCTACAATGAGCAGTTCTTC. This codes for CASSLLPVARELSYNEQFF.

This clone has a single count. The genes are TRBV28 and TRBJ2-2; a possible D gene is TRBD2 (7 bases). The CDR3 sequence is 16 residues long. In germline, CDR1 is MDHEN, CDR2 SYDVKM. V lost 7 bases, J lost 4 bases, and 19 bases lay in between. CDR3 nucleotides: TGTGCCAGCAATCCGGGGGGCACAGCATCCACCGGGGAGCTGTTTTTT. Residues: CASNPGGTASTGELFF.

This clone was observed many times. The CDR3 here is CASSESPLYYNEQFF. The CDR3 DNA reads TGTGCCAGCAGTGAAAGTCCCCTTTACTACAATGAGCAGTTCTTC. The rearrangement joins TRBV6-1 to TRBJ2-1; D is unclear. Germline V lookup: CDR1 MNHNS, CDR2 SASEGT. CDR3 length: 15 residues. Trimming pared 2 bases from V and 3 bases from J, leaving 11 bases between.

The CDR3, as DNA: TGTGCCTGGAGTGTACGGGCCCCAGGAGCTTTCTTT. As protein: CAWSVRAPGAFF. This sequence joins TRBV30 and TRBJ1-1; D is unclear. Per the germline V gene, CDR1 is GTSNPN and CDR2 is SVGIG (reference sequence). The CDR3 runs to 12 residues. The V and J ends lost 0 bases and 10 bases respectively, with 12 bases between them.

The chain carries TRBV5-4 and TRBJ2-6; a weak D match, TRBD2 (5 bases). The V and J ends lost 4 bases and 4 bases respectively, with 15 bases between them. The CDR3 runs 16 residues. From germline, CDR1 is SGHNT and CDR2 YYREEE (reference sequence). The CDR3 here is CASSRGPSSGANVLTF. The CDR3 DNA reads TGTGCCAGCAGCCGAGGGCCCTCATCCGGGGCCAACGTCCTGACTTTC.

V usage is TRBV27 and J usage is TRBJ2-6; D not certain. Germline V gene lookup returns CDR1 MNHEY and CDR2 SMNVEV (reference sequence). This CDR3 is 19 amino acids long. Trimming removed 7 bases from V and 3 bases from J, with 25 bases in between. CDR3 sequence reads: CASTLRPPVGSGGANVLTF. In DNA, the CDR3 is TGTGCCAGCACACTAAGGCCTCCGGTTGGGTCAGGTGGGGCCAACGTCCTGACTTTC.

This clone was picked up a small number of times. The gene calls are TRBV9 and TRBJ2-5; D unresolved. The CDR3 runs to 15 residues. Trimming shortened V by 0 bases and J by 0 bases, and 9 bases separated the two germline ends. The V gene's germline CDR1 is SGDLS and CDR2 YYNGEE. CDR3 in amino acids: CASSVVGVHQETQYF. CDR3 nucleotides: TGTGCCAGCAGCGTAGTGGGTGTCCACCAAGAGACCCAGTACTTC.

The table lists this clone with a few counts. V gene TRBV21-1 combines with J gene TRBJ2-1; the table's D call, TRBD2, has no DNA check behind it. TRBV21-1 is noted as a pseudogene. The CDR3 has 16 residues. The CDR3 here is CASAHGLAGTYNEQFF. DNA of the CDR3: TGTGCCAGCGCCCACGGGCTAGCGGGGACCTACAATGAGCAGTTCTTC.

A word on this clone: This CDR3 is also generated by other DNA sequences in the sample. J is TRBJ2-3 and V is TRBV20-1; D is unclear. The length of the CDR3 is 11 residues. V was pared by 0 bases and J by 6 bases, with 4 bases between. Germline CDR1 DFQATT, CDR2 SNEGSKA (reference sequence). CDR3 in DNA: TGCAGTGCTAGAGATCTGGATACGCAGTATTTT. It codes for CSARDLDTQYF.

The CDR3 spells CASSQLVGGGYTF. The CDR3 bases are TGTGCCAGCAGCCAACTGGTTGGGGGTGGCTACACCTTC. This chain joins TRBV2 and TRBJ1-2; tentative D call: TRBD1 (5 bases). The CDR3 sequence is 13 residues long. Trimming pared 6 bases from V and 7 bases from J, leaving 15 bases between. CDR1 SNHLY and CDR2 FYNNEI come from the germline V gene.

The chain joins TRBV28 to TRBJ1-2; D possibly corresponds to TRBD1 (6 bases). The germline gives CDR1 MDHEN, CDR2 SYDVKM. Deletions cut 8 bases from V and 6 bases from J, with 10 bases between. This CDR3 spans 11 amino acids. This CDR3 reads CASYRVDGYTF. DNA for the CDR3: TGTGCCAGCTACAGGGTAGATGGCTACACCTTC.

The chain is built from TRBV28 and TRBJ1-2; no reliable D call. Germline V CDR1 and CDR2: MDHEN, SYDVKM. The CDR3 is made up of 13 amino acids. Trimming removed 2 bases at V and 5 bases at J, with 9 bases between. The CDR3 DNA sequence: TGTGCCAGCAGTTTAGGGTCACGTTATGGCTACACCTTC. Translated, it gives CASSLGSRYGYTF.